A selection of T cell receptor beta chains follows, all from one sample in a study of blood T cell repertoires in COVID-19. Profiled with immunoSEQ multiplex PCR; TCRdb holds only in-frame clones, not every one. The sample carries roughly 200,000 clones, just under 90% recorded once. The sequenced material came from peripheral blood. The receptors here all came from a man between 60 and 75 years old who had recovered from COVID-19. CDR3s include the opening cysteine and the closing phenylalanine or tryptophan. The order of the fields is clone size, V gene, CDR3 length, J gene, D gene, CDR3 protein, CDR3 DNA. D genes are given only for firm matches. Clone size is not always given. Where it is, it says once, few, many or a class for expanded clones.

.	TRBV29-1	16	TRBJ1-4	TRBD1	CSVRSGGTSRNEKLFF	TGCAGCGTGCGTTCAGGGGGCACCTCACGCAATGAAAAACTGTTTTTT
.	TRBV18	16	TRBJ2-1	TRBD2	CASSPAAGGPWNEQFF	TGTGCCAGCTCACCGGCGGCGGGAGGGCCTTGGAATGAGCAGTTCTTC
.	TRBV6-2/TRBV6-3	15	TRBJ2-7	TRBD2	CASSYPTSGSNEQYF	TGTGCCAGCAGTTACCCAACTAGCGGGAGTAACGAGCAGTACTTC
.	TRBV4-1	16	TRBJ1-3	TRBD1	CASSHATGGEGNTIYF	TGCGCCAGCAGCCACGCGACAGGGGGGGAAGGAAACACCATATATTTT
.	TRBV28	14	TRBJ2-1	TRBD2	CAVKGTSGRNEQFF	TGTGCCGTTAAGGGGACTAGCGGGAGAAATGAGCAGTTCTTC
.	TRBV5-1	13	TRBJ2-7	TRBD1	CASSLGTGEEQYF	TGCGCCAGCAGCCTGGGGACAGGGGAAGAGCAGTACTTC
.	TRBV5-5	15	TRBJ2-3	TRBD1	CASSLVGTGSDTQYF	TGTGCCAGCAGCTTGGTGGGGACAGGGTCAGATACGCAGTATTTT
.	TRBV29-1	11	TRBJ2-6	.	CSVGLGNVLTF	TGCAGCGTCGGACTCGGCAACGTCCTGACTTTC
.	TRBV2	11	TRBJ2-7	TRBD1	CASSTGGEQYF	TGTGCCAGCAGTACAGGGGGCGAGCAGTACTTC
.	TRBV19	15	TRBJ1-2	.	CASSMGGPANYGYTF	TGTGCCAGTAGTATGGGGGGGCCAGCTAACTATGGCTACACCTTC
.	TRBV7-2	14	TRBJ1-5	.	CASSYDSSNQPQHF	TGTGCCAGCAGCTATGACAGTAGCAATCAGCCCCAGCATTTT
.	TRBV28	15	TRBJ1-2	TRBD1	CASSPSGQGQDGYTF	TGTGCCAGCAGTCCCTCCGGACAGGGACAAGATGGCTACACCTTC
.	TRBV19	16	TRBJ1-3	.	CASSIWGAVSGNTIYF	TGTGCCAGTAGTATCTGGGGCGCCGTCTCTGGAAACACCATATATTTT
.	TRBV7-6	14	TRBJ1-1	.	CASSFGTKVGTAFF	TGTGCCAGCAGCTTCGGGACAAAGGTCGGGACAGCTTTCTTT
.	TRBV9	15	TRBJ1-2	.	CASSVDGQALYGYTF	TGTGCCAGCAGCGTAGACGGCCAGGCTTTGTATGGCTACACCTTC
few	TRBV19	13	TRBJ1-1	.	CASSNRVDTEAFF	TGTGCCAGTAGTAACAGGGTGGACACTGAAGCTTTCTTT
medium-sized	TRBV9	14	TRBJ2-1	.	CASSVGGSYNEQFF	TGTGCCAGCAGCGTAGGAGGTAGCTACAATGAGCAGTTCTTC